Listed below are T cell receptor beta chains from one sample, sequenced in a study of identical twins. TCRdb re-called the 5' RACE reads through MiXCR, storing one row per CDR3 protein. The sample includes about 340,000 distinct CDR3 sequences, about 12% of them seen just once. The data were also submitted as part of a second study, on yellow fever vaccine responses in identical twins.

Sequencing input: CD8+ T cells sorted from blood. These receptors all come from a young woman in good health. Each CDR3 is given with its conserved first and last residue. D genes are given only for firm matches. For some rows the clone size is stated as once, few or many, or as a class when expanded; others skip it.

clone_size: NA
d_call: NA
j_call: TRBJ2-1
v_call: TRBV19
cdr3_nt: TGTGCCAGTAGTATAGTACTAGTGGCTGATGAGCAGTTCTTC
cdr3_aa: CASSIVLVADEQFF

clone_size: few
d_call: TRBD2
j_call: TRBJ2-1
v_call: TRBV4-1
cdr3_nt: TGCGCCAGCAGCCAAGGGGGGCACATAGCGGGAGGGGAGAATGAGCAGTTCTTC
cdr3_aa: CASSQGGHIAGGENEQFF

clone_size: NA
d_call: NA
j_call: TRBJ2-5
v_call: TRBV19
cdr3_nt: TGTGCCAGTAGTATAGGCCAGGGGGGCGGACCCTGGGAGACCCAGTACTTC
cdr3_aa: CASSIGQGGGPWETQYF

clone_size: few
d_call: TRBD1
j_call: TRBJ2-3
v_call: TRBV6-5
cdr3_nt: TGTGCCAGCAGTTACCAGGGACAGAGCACAGATACGCAGTATTTT
cdr3_aa: CASSYQGQSTDTQYF

clone_size: NA
d_call: NA
j_call: TRBJ2-7
v_call: TRBV20-1
cdr3_nt: TGCAGTGCTAGAGATTATTCGACGGGAGCTCCCTACGAGCAGTACTTC
cdr3_aa: CSARDYSTGAPYEQYF

clone_size: few
d_call: NA
j_call: TRBJ1-6
v_call: TRBV20-1
cdr3_nt: TGCAGTGCTAGAGATACCTTGGGGCAGGGATATAATTCACCCCTCCACTTT
cdr3_aa: CSARDTLGQGYNSPLHF

clone_size: few
d_call: NA
j_call: TRBJ2-7
v_call: TRBV5-1
cdr3_nt: TGCGCCAGCACGAACCTGGACGCCGCCTACGAGCAGTACTTC
cdr3_aa: CASTNLDAAYEQYF

clone_size: few
d_call: NA
j_call: TRBJ1-2
v_call: TRBV29-1
cdr3_nt: TGCAGCGTTATCGACAGCTATGGCTACACCTTC
cdr3_aa: CSVIDSYGYTF

clone_size: NA
d_call: NA
j_call: TRBJ2-3
v_call: TRBV12-3/TRBV12-4
cdr3_nt: TGTGCCAGCAACGGTCCTGGTGGCACAGATACGCAGTATTTT
cdr3_aa: CASNGPGGTDTQYF

clone_size: many
d_call: NA
j_call: TRBJ1-2
v_call: TRBV12-3/TRBV12-4
cdr3_nt: TGTGCCAGCGGGACGCGTGGCTACACCTTC
cdr3_aa: CASGTRGYTF

clone_size: few
d_call: TRBD2
j_call: TRBJ2-1
v_call: TRBV5-1
cdr3_nt: TGCGCCAGCAGCTTAGTAGCGGGGGGCCCCGAGCAGTTCTTC
cdr3_aa: CASSLVAGGPEQFF

clone_size: few
d_call: TRBD2
j_call: TRBJ2-5
v_call: TRBV29-1
cdr3_nt: TGCAGCGTTGAAGATCGGGGGGGGATCCAAGAGACCCAGTACTTC
cdr3_aa: CSVEDRGGIQETQYF

clone_size: many
d_call: TRBD2
j_call: TRBJ2-1
v_call: TRBV12-3/TRBV12-4
cdr3_nt: TGTGCCAGCAGTTTTAGCGGGACCAATGAGCAGTTCTTC
cdr3_aa: CASSFSGTNEQFF

clone_size: NA
d_call: NA
j_call: TRBJ2-5
v_call: TRBV12-3/TRBV12-4
cdr3_nt: TGTGCCAGCGGCCCCGGCCGTCCCCAAGAGACCCAGTACTTC
cdr3_aa: CASGPGRPQETQYF

clone_size: few
d_call: TRBD2
j_call: TRBJ2-1
v_call: TRBV20-1
cdr3_nt: TGCAGTGCTCACGCCGGGACTAGCGGGAGGAGGTCCTACAATGAGCAGTTCTTC
cdr3_aa: CSAHAGTSGRRSYNEQFF

clone_size: many
d_call: TRBD1
j_call: TRBJ1-1
v_call: TRBV20-1
cdr3_nt: TGCAGTGCTAGAGATCTTGAGACAGGGACCCTTTCCACTGAAGCTTTCTTT
cdr3_aa: CSARDLETGTLSTEAFF

clone_size: few
d_call: NA
j_call: TRBJ2-3
v_call: TRBV14
cdr3_nt: TGTGCCAGCAGCCAAGAGAAGTCCGCAGATACGCAGTATTTT
cdr3_aa: CASSQEKSADTQYF

clone_size: many
d_call: NA
j_call: TRBJ2-1
v_call: TRBV2
cdr3_nt: TGTGCCAGCAGCGTACCTCTAGAGGGGGGTTACTCCTACAATGAGCAGTTCTTC
cdr3_aa: CASSVPLEGGYSYNEQFF

clone_size: few
d_call: TRBD2
j_call: TRBJ2-2
v_call: TRBV24-1
cdr3_nt: TGTGCCACCAGTGGTAGGCGGACTAGCGGGATATCTTACACCGGGGAGCTGTTTTTT
cdr3_aa: CATSGRRTSGISYTGELFF

clone_size: many
d_call: NA
j_call: TRBJ2-1
v_call: TRBV12-3/TRBV12-4
cdr3_nt: TGTGCCAGCAGTCCCACAGGGCTTAATTCCTACAATGAGCAGTTCTTC
cdr3_aa: CASSPTGLNSYNEQFF

clone_size: few
d_call: NA
j_call: TRBJ2-3
v_call: TRBV6-1
cdr3_nt: TGTGCCAGCATCCAGGGAAGCACAGATACGCAGTATTTT
cdr3_aa: CASIQGSTDTQYF

clone_size: NA
d_call: NA
j_call: TRBJ2-3
v_call: TRBV27
cdr3_nt: TGTGCCAGCAGACCCTCGATAGGAGATACGCAGTATTTT
cdr3_aa: CASRPSIGDTQYF

clone_size: many
d_call: NA
j_call: TRBJ2-1
v_call: TRBV4-1
cdr3_nt: TGCGCCAGCAGCCAAGATCGGCGGGGAAACAATGAGCAGTTCTTC
cdr3_aa: CASSQDRRGNNEQFF

clone_size: few
d_call: NA
j_call: TRBJ2-2
v_call: TRBV6-1
cdr3_nt: TGTGCCAGCAGCCCAAAAAACACCGGGGAGCTGTTTTTT
cdr3_aa: CASSPKNTGELFF

clone_size: many
d_call: NA
j_call: TRBJ1-5
v_call: TRBV7-8
cdr3_nt: TGTGCCAGCAGCTTAGGAAGTACTCAGCCCCAGCATTTT
cdr3_aa: CASSLGSTQPQHF

clone_size: NA
d_call: TRBD1
j_call: TRBJ1-2
v_call: TRBV27
cdr3_nt: TGTGCCAGTGGACAGGGGAGTAACTATGGCTACACCTTC
cdr3_aa: CASGQGSNYGYTF

clone_size: NA
d_call: TRBD2
j_call: TRBJ2-3
v_call: TRBV6-5
cdr3_nt: TGTGCCAGCAGCTACGGGACTAGCGGCACAGATACGCAGTATTTT
cdr3_aa: CASSYGTSGTDTQYF